A selection of T cell receptor beta chains follows, all from one sample in a study of cytomegalovirus exposure and HLA in healthy donors. Method: immunoSEQ multiplex PCR; TCRdb's copy keeps in-frame clones and lacks some. The table records 200,000 to 250,000 clones, 76% of them present only once. The source material was PBMCs. The receptor set was obtained from a man between 18 and 29 years old in good health and CMV-seronegative. The CDR3 runs from the conserved cysteine through the conserved F or W. A D gene is named only where the DNA matches it firmly. A row's size may be missing; if present it is once, few, many or a size class.

d_call	v_call	j_call	clone_size	cdr3_aa	cdr3_nt
.	TRBV28	TRBJ2-2	.	CASSLQLRRVELFF	TGTGCCAGCAGTTTACAGTTGAGGCGGGTTGAGCTGTTTTTT
.	TRBV28	TRBJ2-7	.	CASTLTQGVRDGSYEQYF	TGTGCCAGCACCCTAACACAGGGTGTACGGGACGGTTCCTACGAGCAGTACTTC
.	TRBV9	TRBJ1-2	once	CASSVGDAGSGYTF	TGTGCCAGCAGCGTAGGAGATGCAGGTTCTGGCTACACCTTC
TRBD1	TRBV6-5	TRBJ1-1	.	CASSSFVPGGNEAFF	TGTGCCAGCAGTTCATTTGTCCCAGGGGGCAATGAAGCTTTCTTT
.	TRBV6-5	TRBJ2-1	.	CASSYDRQGGYEQFF	TGTGCCAGCAGTTACGATAGGCAGGGGGGATATGAGCAGTTCTTC
.	TRBV7-9	TRBJ1-2	.	CASSLLWGEFQGYGYTF	TGTGCCAGCAGCCTCCTTTGGGGCGAATTTCAGGGCTATGGCTACACCTTC
TRBD2	TRBV2	TRBJ2-1	.	CASRGGLGVPNSYNEQFF	TGTGCCAGCAGGGGCGGACTAGGGGTCCCCAACTCCTACAATGAGCAGTTCTTC
.	TRBV5-6	TRBJ2-5	.	CASSPGLLETQYF	TGTGCCAGCAGCCCCGGACTCCTAGAGACCCAGTACTTC
TRBD1	TRBV5-1	TRBJ1-1	once	CASSLDVGTGALAFF	TGCGCCAGCAGCTTGGATGTCGGGACAGGGGCGCTGGCTTTCTTT
TRBD1	TRBV19	TRBJ1-1	few	CASSTDRGRNTEAFF	TGTGCCAGTAGTACCGACAGGGGGCGGAACACTGAAGCTTTCTTT
TRBD2	TRBV30	TRBJ2-3	.	CAWSSSVSAGLDTQYF	TGTGCCTGGAGTTCTTCCGTTTCAGCGGGACTGGATACGCAGTATTTT
.	TRBV5-1	TRBJ2-3	.	CATGRGAGGTDTQYF	TGCGCCACCGGAAGAGGGGCAGGGGGCACAGATACGCAGTATTTT
.	TRBV2	TRBJ1-5	.	CASSDRDLGNQPQHF	TGTGCCAGCAGTGACCGGGATTTGGGCAATCAGCCCCAGCATTTT
.	TRBV7-9	TRBJ2-1	.	CASSFRLVNEQFF	TGTGCCAGCAGCTTTCGACTTGTCAATGAGCAGTTCTTC